This T cell receptor beta chain was observed in a study of blood T cell repertoires in COVID-19. The overall study: Material from acute and convalescent COVID-19 was sourced from the United States, Italy and Spain.

Methods used by the authors: Scientists estimated how many nucleated cells there were by amplifying reference gene primers. TCRdb's copy holds only in-frame clones and misses some; the assay was immunoSEQ multiplex PCR. Clone size and the V and J calls come from that table; the DNA yielded D and trimming. The repertoire holds under 200,000 clones, with around 83% as singletons. Trimming cost V 0 bases and J 8 bases, with 11 bases left between them. CDR3 length equals 14 residues. The V gene's germline CDR1 is MNHEY and CDR2 SVGAGI. Material: peripheral blood. This sequence joins TRBV6-5 and TRBJ1-5, with D hard to call. This receptor was taken from a woman aged 40 to 50 with acute or convalescent COVID-19. The CDR3 coding sequence is TGTGCCAGCAGTTACTCGGAGGGAGTGAAGCCCCAGCATTTT. It is translated as CASSYSEGVKPQHF.